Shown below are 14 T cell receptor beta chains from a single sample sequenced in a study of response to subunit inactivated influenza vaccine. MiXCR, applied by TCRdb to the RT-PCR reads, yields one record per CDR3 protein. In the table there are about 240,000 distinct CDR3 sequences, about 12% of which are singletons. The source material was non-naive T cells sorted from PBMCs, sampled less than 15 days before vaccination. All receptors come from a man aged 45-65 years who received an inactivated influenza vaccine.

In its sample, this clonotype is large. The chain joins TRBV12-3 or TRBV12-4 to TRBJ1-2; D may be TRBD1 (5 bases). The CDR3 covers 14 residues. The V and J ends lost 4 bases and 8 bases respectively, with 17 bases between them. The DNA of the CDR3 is TGTGCCAGCAGTTGGCCTGGAGGGGCGCGCGGCTACACCTTC. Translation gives CASSWPGGARGYTF.

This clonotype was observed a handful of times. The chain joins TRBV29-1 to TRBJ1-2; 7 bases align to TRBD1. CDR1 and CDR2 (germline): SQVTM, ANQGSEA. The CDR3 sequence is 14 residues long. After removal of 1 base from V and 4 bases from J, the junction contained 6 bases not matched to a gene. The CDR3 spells CSVEGRGRTYGYTF. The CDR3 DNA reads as TGCAGCGTTGAAGGGAGGGGGCGCACCTATGGCTACACCTTC.

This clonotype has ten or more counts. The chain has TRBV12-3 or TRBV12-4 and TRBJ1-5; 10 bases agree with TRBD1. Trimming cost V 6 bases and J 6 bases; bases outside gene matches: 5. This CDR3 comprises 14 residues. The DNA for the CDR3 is TGTGCCAGCAGGATCGACAGGGGGCTTCAGCCCCAGCATTTT. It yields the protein CASRIDRGLQPQHF.

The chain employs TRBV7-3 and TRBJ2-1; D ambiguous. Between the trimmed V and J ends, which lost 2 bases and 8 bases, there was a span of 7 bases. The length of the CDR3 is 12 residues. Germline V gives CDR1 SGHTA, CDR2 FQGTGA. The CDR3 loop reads CASSLDGHEQFF. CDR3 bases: TGTGCCAGCAGCTTAGATGGTCATGAGCAGTTCTTC.

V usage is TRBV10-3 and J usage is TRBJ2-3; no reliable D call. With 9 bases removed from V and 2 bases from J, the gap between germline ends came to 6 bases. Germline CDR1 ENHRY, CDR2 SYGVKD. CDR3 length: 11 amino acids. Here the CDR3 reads CAIASTDTQYF. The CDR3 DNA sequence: TGTGCCATTGCTTCCACAGATACGCAGTATTTT.

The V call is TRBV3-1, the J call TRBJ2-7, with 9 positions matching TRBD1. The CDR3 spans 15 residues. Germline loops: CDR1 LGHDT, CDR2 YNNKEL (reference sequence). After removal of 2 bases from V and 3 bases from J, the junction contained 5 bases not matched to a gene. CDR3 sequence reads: CASSQTDRGGYEQYF. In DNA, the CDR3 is TGTGCCAGCAGCCAAACGGACAGGGGAGGCTACGAGCAGTACTTC.

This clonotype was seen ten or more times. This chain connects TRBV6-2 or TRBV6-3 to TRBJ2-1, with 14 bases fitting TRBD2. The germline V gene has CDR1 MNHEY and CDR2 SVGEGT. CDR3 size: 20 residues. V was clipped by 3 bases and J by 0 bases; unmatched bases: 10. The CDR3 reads CASSYPGLAGVPSSYNEQFF. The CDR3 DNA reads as TGTGCCAGCAGTTATCCGGGACTAGCGGGAGTCCCTAGCTCCTACAATGAGCAGTTCTTC.

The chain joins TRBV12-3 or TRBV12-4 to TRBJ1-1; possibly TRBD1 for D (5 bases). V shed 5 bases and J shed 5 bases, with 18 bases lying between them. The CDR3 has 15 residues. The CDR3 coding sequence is TGTGCCAGCAGTCCGCGGACAAATCGATATACTGAAGCTTTCTTT. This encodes CASSPRTNRYTEAFF.

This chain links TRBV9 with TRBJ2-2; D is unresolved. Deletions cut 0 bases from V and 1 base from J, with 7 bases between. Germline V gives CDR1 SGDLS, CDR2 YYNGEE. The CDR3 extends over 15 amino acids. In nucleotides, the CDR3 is TGTGCCAGCAGCGTAGGGCAGGTGAACACCGGGGAGCTGTTTTTT. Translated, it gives CASSVGQVNTGELFF.

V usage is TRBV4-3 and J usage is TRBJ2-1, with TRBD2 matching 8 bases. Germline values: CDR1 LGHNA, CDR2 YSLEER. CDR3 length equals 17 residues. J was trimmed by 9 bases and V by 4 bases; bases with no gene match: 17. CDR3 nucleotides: TGCGCCAGCAGCCCAGGCTCGGGGGGGGGGGCGCGGGGTGAGCAGTTCTTC. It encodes CASSPGSGGGARGEQFF.

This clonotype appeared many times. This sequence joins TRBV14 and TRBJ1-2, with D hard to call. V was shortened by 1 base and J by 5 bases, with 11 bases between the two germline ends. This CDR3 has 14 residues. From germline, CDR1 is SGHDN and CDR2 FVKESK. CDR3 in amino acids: CASSQVSSAYGYTF. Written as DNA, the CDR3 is TGTGCCAGCAGCCAAGTGTCTTCGGCGTATGGCTACACCTTC.

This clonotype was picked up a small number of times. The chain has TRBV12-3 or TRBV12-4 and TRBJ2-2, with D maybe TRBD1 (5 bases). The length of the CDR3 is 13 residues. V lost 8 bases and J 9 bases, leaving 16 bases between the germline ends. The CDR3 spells CASSPLGARELFF. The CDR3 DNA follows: TGTGCCAGCTCCCCTCTTGGGGCTCGGGAGCTGTTTTTT.

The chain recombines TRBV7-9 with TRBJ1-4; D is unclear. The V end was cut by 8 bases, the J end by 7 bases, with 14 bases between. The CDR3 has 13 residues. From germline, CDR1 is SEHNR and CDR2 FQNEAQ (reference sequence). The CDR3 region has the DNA TGTGCCAGCTCACCTCCTGGCCCTGAAAAACTGTTTTTT. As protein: CASSPPGPEKLFF.

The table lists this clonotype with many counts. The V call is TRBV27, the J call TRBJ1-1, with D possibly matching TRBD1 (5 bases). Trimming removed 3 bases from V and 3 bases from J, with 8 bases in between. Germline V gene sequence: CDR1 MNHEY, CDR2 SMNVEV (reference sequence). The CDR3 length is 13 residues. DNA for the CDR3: TGTGCCAGCAGTTTCAGGGAGCACACTGAAGCTTTCTTT. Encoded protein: CASSFREHTEAFF.